The present entry profiles one TCR beta chain with its context. This clonotype was observed a few times. Its antigen has not been determined. Base qualities were left out, and no much larger clone turns up one base away. The data are from a study of T-cell memory formation after mild COVID-19 (dated by TCRdb to the early 2020s). Regarding the study in general: TCR sequence clusters from the two donors were largely donor specific. T-cell clones expanding and contracting after mild COVID-19 in two donors were tracked by longitudinal TCRalpha and TCRbeta repertoire sequencing. Two young, previously healthy adult volunteers made up the cohort, one male and one female. General conclusions and limits of the study: Whether the second-wave clones peaking on day 37 were SARS-CoV-2 specific was not confirmed. Contracting CD4+ clones were found mainly in CM and EM memory subsets, while CD8+ clones were enriched in EMRA. The study included only a couple of mild cases, and larger cohorts that include severe cases with pre-infection samples were judged to be necessary. Balanced CD4/CD8 phenotypes were observed for clones contracting from day 15 to 85, whereas a bias towards CD4+ was observed for a second wave of clones expanding from day 15 to 37. Some responding clones were found in pre-infection memory, which suggests that pre-existing cross-reactive memory T cells took part in the SARS-CoV-2 response.

Data came from an Illumina NovaSeq 6000. Using 5'RACE with constant-segment primers, TCRalpha and TCRbeta cDNA libraries were constructed, with sample barcodes and unique molecular identifiers added in the process. RNA was extracted from every sample with Trizol reagent. The libraries were amplified in two PCR steps, and the second step added a second sample barcode and Illumina TruSeq adapters. The libraries were sequenced on an Illumina NovaSeq using 2 x 150 bp paired-end reads. Per the source publication's procedure: Reads were demultiplexed and collapsed into UMI-guided consensus sequences with migec v1.2.7. Using mixcr v2.1.11, UMI consensuses were aligned to TRA and TRB V and J templates and then assembled into clonotypes. A clonotype was counted as expanded or contracted only when both edgeR and NoisET called the clonotype significant, with the noise models trained on biological replicates. For edgeR calls, the cutoffs were a false discovery rate-adjusted p below 0.01 and a log2 fold-change threshold of 1. As an exploratory analysis of dynamics, PCA with hierarchical clustering was applied to max-normalized trajectories of the 1000 most abundant clonotypes. Separately sequenced CD4+ and CD8+ repertoires were used to assign the CD4 or CD8 phenotype of responding clones. The public reads were run again by TCRdb, first through fastp at Q25 and then through MiXCR, and only productive beta chains were kept. Rows with one shared CDR3 protein collapse into an entry with the most common genes and DNA. These V and J calls rely on TCRdb rather than the paper's analysis. This sample is represented by hundreds of thousands of distinct CDR3 sequences; about 20% of them were singletons. In total, the top ten clones hold approximately 8.4% of the sample.

Ficoll-Paque density gradient centrifugation was used to isolate PBMCs. Sequencing was carried out using PBMCs or a T cell subset sorted from them (not recorded which). This receptor was obtained from an adult woman who had mild COVID-19 (a few samples of this study predate the infection). The sample titles of this study are shuffled in the database, so cell type and time point are left out; the donor was told from shared clones.

The bases read TGTGCCAGTAGTAATACAATGTACAGGGTGAACACTGAAGCTTTCTTT. It specifies CASSNTMYRVNTEAFF. This chain joins TRBV19 to TRBJ1-1; the best D guess is TRBD1, with 6 bases matching. A distance of 15 bases separates the germline ends of V and J, which lose 4 bases and 0 bases respectively. The CDR3, from cysteine to phenylalanine, totals 16 residues. The CDR3 DNA has 48 bases and is translated from base 1. CDR1 and CDR2 are drawn from the germline V gene (reference sequence): LNHDA, SQIVND. The reference TRBV19 and TRBJ1-1 proteins fill in what lies around the CDR3, so the full variable domain reads DGGITQSPKYLFRKEGQNVTLSCEQNLNHDAMYWYRQDPGQGLRLIYYSQIVNDFQKGDIAEGYSVSREKKESFPLTVTSAQKNPTAFYLCASSNTMYRVNTEAFFGQGTRLTVV.